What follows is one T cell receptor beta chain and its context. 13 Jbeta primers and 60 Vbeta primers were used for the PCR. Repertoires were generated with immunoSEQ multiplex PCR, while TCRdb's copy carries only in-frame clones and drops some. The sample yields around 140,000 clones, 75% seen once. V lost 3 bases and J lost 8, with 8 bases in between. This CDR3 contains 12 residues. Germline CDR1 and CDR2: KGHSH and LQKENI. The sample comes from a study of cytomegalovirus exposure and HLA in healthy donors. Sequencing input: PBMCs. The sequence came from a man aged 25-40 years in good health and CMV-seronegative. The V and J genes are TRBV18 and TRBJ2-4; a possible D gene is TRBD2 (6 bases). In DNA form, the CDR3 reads TGTGCCAGCTCACCGCCGGGAGACATTCAGTACTTC. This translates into CASSPPGDIQYF. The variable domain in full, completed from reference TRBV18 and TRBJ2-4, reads NAGVMQNPRHLVRRRGQEARLRCSPMKGHSHVYWYRQLPEEGLKFMVYLQKENIIDESGMPKERFSAEFPKEGPSILRIQQVVRGDSAAYFCASSPPGDIQYFGAGTRLSVL.